The count of the clone carrying this T cell receptor (beta chain) is one. Its antigen is still unknown. The data were produced by immunoSEQ multiplex PCR, yet TCRdb's version contains in-frame clones alone and is incomplete. The sample records 15,000 to 20,000 clones, around four fifths being singletons. This specimen comes from a study of T cells after posttransplantation cyclophosphamide. Study-wide findings and caveats: Skin or GI-infiltrating T cells shared few TRB sequences with blood. Recipient CMV seropositivity and CMV reactivation strongly tracked TRB clonality.

Sample: memory CD4+ T cells sorted from blood. This clonotype was sampled from a man aged 25-45 years in good health and a related stem cell transplant donor.

CDR3 residues: CASSTPTVSTYGYTF. Written as DNA, the CDR3 is TGTGCCAGCAGTACTCCGACAGTATCTACCTATGGCTACACCTTC. J is TRBJ1-2 and V is TRBV28; perhaps TRBD1 as D (5 bases). Trimming removed 5 bases from V and 4 bases from J, with 17 bases in between. The CDR3 sequence is 15 residues long. Per the germline V gene, CDR1 is MDHEN and CDR2 is SYDVKM.